Included here is one TCR beta chain sequence, with context. Its antigen is not known. Amplification of TCR alpha and beta CDR3 regions from RNA used iRepertoire nested multiplex PCR. For one-step reverse transcription and amplification, 100-400 ng of tissue mRNA or PBMC total RNA was used. Each CDR3 protein gets one entry after TCRdb re-called the multiplex PCR reads with MiXCR. The profile covers about 93,000 distinct CDR3 sequences, with about 37% appearing a single time and around two fifths taken by the ten largest. Germline V gene lookup returns CDR1 SGHRS and CDR2 YFSETQ. Trimming took 0 bases from V and 7 from J, leaving 8 bases between them. This CDR3 has 13 residues. The data derive from a study of glioma-infiltrating T cells. Study-level results: Only very few CDR3 sequences appeared in both tissue and blood. Above-expected tissue-blood divergence occurred in all gliomas, most in low-grade ones.

The sequenced sample was glioma tissue, nonneoplastic brain tissue, or PBMCs (not recorded which). The receptor's source is a human donor with low-grade glioma or glioblastoma, undergoing nonglioma brain surgery, or in good health (not recorded which). J is TRBJ1-5 and V is TRBV5-1; D is unresolved. CDR3 in amino acids: CASSLDSLQPQHF. The CDR3 DNA sequence: TGCGCCAGCAGCTTGGACAGTCTCCAGCCCCAGCATTTT.